Shown below are 19 T cell receptor beta chains from a single sample sequenced in a study of beta chain features in type 1 diabetes. The sequenced template was cDNA made from the entire isolated RNA. Assay: immunoSEQ multiplex PCR; the TCRdb copy retains only in-frame clones and omits some. Of under 450,000 clones listed, approximately 15% are singletons. The sequencing input was naive CD4+ T cells from blood. The receptor set was obtained from a man younger than 40 in good health.

The chain uses TRBV10-3 and TRBJ2-7, with D unclear. Germline V gene data show CDR1 as ENHRY and CDR2 as SYGVKD. V lost 3 bases and J 3 bases, leaving 9 bases between the germline ends. The CDR3 has 13 residues. CDR3 in amino acids: CAISENSYYEQYV. The CDR3 DNA reads as TGTGCCATCAGTGAAAACAGTTACTACGAGCAGTACGTC.

The rearrangement joins TRBV7-9 to TRBJ1-4; TRBD1 matches at 9 bases. This CDR3 has 16 amino acids. V trimming: 1 base; J trimming: 3 bases; junction bases outside the gene matches: 3. Germline V gene data show CDR1 as SEHNR and CDR2 as FQNEAQ (reference sequence). Here the CDR3 DNA reads TGTGCCAGCAGCTTAGAAGGGACAGGGCCTAATGAAAAACTGTTTTTT. It encodes CASSLEGTGPNEKLFF.

This clone was seen more than once but under ten times. This rearrangement joins TRBV7-3 to TRBJ2-1, with D hard to call. This CDR3 comprises 15 residues. Germline V gene lookup returns CDR1 SGHTA and CDR2 FQGTGA. The V end lost 0 bases, the J end lost 0 bases, and 6 bases lay between the germline ends. The CDR3 DNA follows: TGTGCCAGCAGCTTAACCCAGGACTCCTACAATGAGCAGTTCTTC. Amino acids: CASSLTQDSYNEQFF.

This clone turned up a few times. Germline is not matched at one junction end, which may reflect a read error. The chain joins TRBV29-1 to TRBJ1-2; D is possibly TRBD1 (5 bases). Germline V CDR1 and CDR2: SQVTM, ANQGSEA. The CDR3 has 13 amino acids. DNA of the CDR3: TGCAGCGTCGAAGCGGGGGGGTTCTATGGCTACACCTTC. Translating gives CSVEAGGFYGYTF.

This clone has only a few counts. This chain uses TRBV6-1 with TRBJ2-1, with no clear D. This CDR3 is built from 11 residues. V was shortened by 8 bases and J by 10 bases, with 12 bases between the two germline ends. CDR1 is MNHNS, CDR2 SASEGT, per germline. CDR3 nucleotides: TGTGCCAGCTTGGATGAACGGGAGCAGTTCTTC. It is translated as CASLDEREQFF.

This clone has only a few counts. This chain uses TRBV4-3 with TRBJ1-6; TRBD1 aligns across 7 bases. CDR1 is LGHNA, CDR2 YSLEER, per germline. V shed 1 base and J 8 bases; nucleotides not matched to a gene: 5. This CDR3 spans 15 amino acids. In DNA, the CDR3 is TGCGCCAGCAGCCAAGTGGCAGGGGGAGATTCACCCCTCCACTTT. Protein: CASSQVAGGDSPLHF.

In this sample, this clone turned up a few times. The rearrangement uses TRBV6-5 and TRBJ2-5; 10 bases are shared with TRBD1. Germline CDR1 is MNHEY and CDR2 is SVGAGI. This CDR3 has 12 residues. Germline trimming cut 4 bases from V and 14 bases from J; bases unmatched to any gene: 7. CDR3 loop: CASSFGTGVFYF. The DNA for the CDR3 is TGTGCCAGCAGTTTCGGGACAGGGGTGTTCTACTTC.

In its sample, this clone was seen a few times. V and J are TRBV9 and TRBJ2-3; 7 bases map to TRBD1. Germline V gives CDR1 SGDLS, CDR2 YYNGEE. The CDR3 totals 15 residues. The V and J ends lost 3 bases and 1 base, in that order; junction bases with no gene match: 5. Here the CDR3 DNA reads TGTGCCAGCAGCGCGAGGGACAGCCGCACAGATACGCAGTATTTT. Translating it yields CASSARDSRTDTQYF.

This clone was observed a handful of times. This rearrangement joins TRBV7-2 to TRBJ1-5; D is possibly TRBD1 (6 bases). CDR1 is SGHTA and CDR2 is FQGNSA in the germline V gene. V lost 5 bases and J 1 base, leaving 12 bases between the germline ends. The CDR3 runs to 15 residues. DNA of the CDR3: TGTGCCAGCAGCGCAACAGGGCCGAGCAATCAGCCCCAGCATTTT. Protein sequence: CASSATGPSNQPQHF. Full variable domain (rest looked up from reference TRBV7-2 and TRBJ1-5): GAGVSQSPSNKVTEKGKDVELRCDPISGHTALYWYRQSLGQGLEFLIYFQGNSAPDKSGLPSDRFSAERTGGSVSTLTIQRTQQEDSAVYLCASSATGPSNQPQHFGDGTRLSIL.

The rearrangement joins TRBV18 to TRBJ2-7; the match to TRBD2 covers 15 bases. The CDR3 sequence is 16 residues long. Trimming at V came to 5 bases and at J to 4 bases, leaving 6 bases not matched to a gene. Per germline, CDR1 KGHSH and CDR2 LQKENI. CDR3: CASSSGLAGGGYEQYV. CDR3 DNA: TGTGCCAGCTCATCGGGACTAGCGGGAGGAGGTTACGAGCAGTACGTC.

The genes are TRBV5-1 and TRBJ2-5, with TRBD1 matching 10 bases. There are 14 residues in the CDR3. Germline V gene sequence: CDR1 SGHRS, CDR2 YFSETQ. The ends lost 4 bases at V and 3 bases at J; junction bases unmatched: 3. CDR3 nucleotides: TGCGCCAGCAGCGCCGGACAGGGGGAAGAGACCCAGTACTTC. It encodes CASSAGQGEETQYF.

The CDR3 region is CSVVHQGTEAFF. CDR3 bases: TGCAGCGTTGTACATCAGGGCACTGAAGCTTTCTTT. The gene calls are TRBV29-1 and TRBJ1-1; the D gene is possibly TRBD1 (5 bases). The CDR3 is 12 residues long. The germline V gene has CDR1 SQVTM and CDR2 ANQGSEA. Trimming left V 4 bases short and J 4 bases short, with 10 bases between. The full variable domain, with the rest looked up from reference TRBV29-1 and TRBJ1-1, is SAVISQKPSRDICQRGTSLTIQCQVDSQVTMMFWYRQQPGQSLTLIATANQGSEATYESGFVIDKFPISRPNLTFSTLTVSNMSPEDSSIYLCSVVHQGTEAFFGQGTRLTVV.

The V call is TRBV9, the J call TRBJ2-7; D ambiguous. Between the trimmed V and J ends, which lost 3 bases and 5 bases, there was a span of 15 bases. This CDR3 region has 14 residues. Germline-derived CDR1 and CDR2 are SGDLS and YYNGEE. The CDR3 protein is CASSGPASVDEQYF. The DNA of the CDR3 is TGTGCCAGCAGCGGACCGGCCTCCGTAGACGAGCAGTACTTC.

Here the CDR3 reads CASSQDGTQAYEQYF. For the CDR3, the DNA is TGCGCCAGCAGCCAAGATGGGACACAAGCCTACGAGCAGTACTTC. The chain uses TRBV4-3 and TRBJ2-7; TRBD1 is a possible D gene (6 bases). V lost 0 bases to trimming and J lost 2 bases, with 11 bases between them. The CDR3 is 15 amino acids. CDR1 and CDR2 (germline): LGHNA, YSLEER.

The rearrangement uses TRBV11-2 and TRBJ2-3, with D hard to call. The germline gives CDR1 SGHAT, CDR2 FQNNGV. The CDR3 has 15 amino acids. Between the trimmed V and J ends, which lost 1 base and 3 bases, there was a span of 11 bases. CDR3 sequence: CASSLVEPLTDTQYF. DNA of the CDR3: TGTGCCAGCAGCTTAGTGGAGCCCCTAACAGATACGCAGTATTTT.

Only a few counts were recorded for this clone. The V and J genes are TRBV29-1 and TRBJ1-3; 7 positions agree with TRBD1. J lost 3 bases, V lost 3 bases, and 8 bases had no gene match. The CDR3 extends over 15 amino acids. The germline V gene has CDR1 SQVTM and CDR2 ANQGSEA. CDR3 residues: CSVDRRDRLGNTIYF. The CDR3 region has the DNA TGCAGCGTTGACCGACGGGACAGACTTGGAAACACCATATATTTT.

This clone was observed a few times. This chain connects TRBV7-9 to TRBJ2-7; maybe TRBD1 (7 bases). The CDR3 totals 15 residues. Germline values: CDR1 SEHNR, CDR2 FQNEAQ (reference sequence). Trimming stripped 3 bases from V and 0 bases from J, with 12 bases between. As DNA, the CDR3 is TGTGCCAGCAGCTTCCGACAGGGAGGCTCCTACGAGCAGTACTTC. Amino acid sequence: CASSFRQGGSYEQYF.

This clone was observed a few times. The chain has TRBV18 and TRBJ2-7; weak D call: TRBD2 (5 bases). The CDR3 is 13 amino acids. Germline assignment: CDR1 KGHSH and CDR2 LQKENI. Trimming took 4 bases from V and 4 from J, leaving 11 bases between them. The CDR3 DNA sequence: TGTGCCAGCTCACTCGCCCGGGAATACGAGCAGTACGTC. It codes for CASSLAREYEQYV.

The chain links TRBV28 to TRBJ1-5; D is unclear. Germline V lookup: CDR1 MDHEN, CDR2 SYDVKM. This CDR3 region has 14 residues. V dropped 2 bases and J dropped 8 bases, with 13 bases sitting between them. This chain's CDR3 is CASSLELGREPQHF. The DNA of the CDR3 is TGTGCCAGCAGTTTAGAGTTGGGTAGAGAGCCCCAGCATTTT.